The 18 T cell receptor beta chains below all came from one sample that was sequenced in a study of vaccination and CD4 T cells after COVID-19. Cultured CD4+ T cell DNA underwent sequencing with the Oncomine TCR Beta short-read assay. TCRdb reprocessed the PCR reads via MiXCR and lists one record per CDR3 protein. Counted here are roughly 23,000 distinct CDR3 sequences, more than 30% occurring once; the ten biggest clones make up less than 35%. No cognate antigen is known for these TCRs. Indicated time point: late sampling 161 to 241 days after vaccination in a few convalescent patients. Treatment: roughly nine-day PBMC culture with coronavirus spike peptide pools or control peptides (ViraFEST assay). Specimen: CD4+ T cells from blood, cultured in vitro, collected about 7 months after SARS-CoV-2 vaccination. Every receptor here comes from a human donor who had recovered from COVID-19.

Points on this clonotype: Its ends do not fully match the called genes, so a read error is possible. The J gene is TRBJ2-3, the V gene TRBV15, with 7 bases aligning to TRBD2. This CDR3 comprises 18 residues. The germline gives CDR1 LNHNV, CDR2 YYDKDF (reference sequence). The CDR3 DNA reads TGTGCCACCAGCAGAGAAGCGGAGACGGGCGGGAGCAAAGATACGCAGTATTTT. This codes for CATSREAETGGSKDTQYF.

The rearrangement uses TRBV20-1 and TRBJ1-1; 7 bases align to TRBD1. CDR1 and CDR2 from the germline V gene are DFQATT and SNEGSKA (reference sequence). CDR3 length: 14 residues. The J segment lost 0 bases and the V segment lost 3 bases, leaving 4 bases of the junction unmatched. The CDR3 bases are TGCAGTGCTAGTCTGGGACAGTTGAACACTGAAGCTTTCTTT. It specifies CSASLGQLNTEAFF.

The J gene is TRBJ2-5, the V gene TRBV7-3, with D perhaps given as TRBD1 or TRBD2 (6 bases each). V dropped 2 bases and J dropped 3 bases, with 13 bases sitting between them. Germline lookup yields CDR1 SGHTA and CDR2 FQGTGA. The CDR3 length is 15 residues. Here the CDR3 DNA reads TGTGCCAGCAGCTTAGGCGGGACACAGGAAGAGACCCAGTACTTC. It yields the protein CASSLGGTQEETQYF.

This clonotype has only a few counts. The chain couples TRBV7-9 to TRBJ2-1; 7 nucleotides agree with TRBD1. Germline V lookup: CDR1 SEHNR, CDR2 FQNEAQ (reference sequence). The V and J ends lost 3 bases and 12 bases, in that order; junction bases with no gene match: 8. There are 13 residues in the CDR3. CDR3: CASSLNRGQAQFF. The CDR3 DNA follows: TGTGCCAGCAGCTTGAATAGGGGGCAGGCGCAGTTCTTC.

The genes are TRBV11-2 and TRBJ2-5, with a weak D call TRBD2 (6 bases). CDR3 size: 16 residues. Looked up from germline, CDR1 is SGHAT and CDR2 is FQNNGV. The V end lost 5 bases, the J end lost 4 bases, and 20 bases lay between the germline ends. The CDR3 is CASSHPLPGVGETQYF. As DNA, the CDR3 is TGTGCCAGCAGCCACCCTCTTCCGGGGGTTGGAGAGACCCAGTACTTC.

The rearrangement links TRBV4-2 to TRBJ2-1, with TRBD2 matching 10 bases. Looked up from germline, CDR1 is LGHNA and CDR2 is YNFKEQ. V was clipped by 1 base and J by 1 base; unmatched bases: 4. The CDR3 has 17 residues. The chain's CDR3 is CASSQALAGVSYNEQFF. Written as DNA, the CDR3 is TGTGCCAGCAGCCAAGCGCTAGCGGGAGTGTCCTACAATGAGCAGTTCTTC.

By share, this clonotype ranks as medium-sized. In DNA, the CDR3 is TGTGCCACCAGCAGGACCACAGATACGCAGTATTTT. Translated, it gives CATSRTTDTQYF. The J gene is TRBJ2-3, the V gene TRBV15, with D uncertain. The V and J ends lost 3 bases and 2 bases respectively, with 3 bases between them. The CDR3 is 12 residues long. Germline-derived CDR1 and CDR2 are LNHNV and YYDKDF (reference sequence).

This clonotype was seen a few times. The J gene is TRBJ2-7, the V gene TRBV6-2 or TRBV6-3; D perhaps matches TRBD2 (6 bases). Germline V gives CDR1 MNHEY, CDR2 SVGEGT. CDR3 length: 16 residues. With 4 bases removed from V and 0 bases from J, the gap between germline ends came to 16 bases. For the CDR3, the DNA is TGTGCCAGCAGTTTCTGGCCTCTAGCGAACTCCTACGAGCAGTACTTC. Its protein is CASSFWPLANSYEQYF.

This clonotype was counted between two and nine times. The genes are TRBV20-1 and TRBJ2-3; 11 bases are shared with TRBD2. CDR1 and CDR2 (germline): DFQATT, SNEGSKA (reference sequence). Trimming at V came to 1 base and at J to 4 bases, leaving 13 bases not matched to a gene. The CDR3 has 18 residues. The chain's CDR3 is CSARALAGGPRGPDTQYF. The DNA of the CDR3 is TGCAGTGCTAGAGCGTTAGCGGGAGGGCCACGGGGACCAGATACGCAGTATTTT.

This clonotype turned up a few times. The V gene is TRBV24-1, the J gene TRBJ2-3, with 9 bases lining up with TRBD1. V trimming: 4 bases; J trimming: 4 bases; junction bases outside the gene matches: 8. From germline, CDR1 is KGHDR and CDR2 SFDVKD. CDR3 length: 16 amino acids. In nucleotides, the CDR3 is TGTGCCACCAGTGACATCCGGGACAGGGAGTCAGATACGCAGTATTTT. This encodes CATSDIRDRESDTQYF.

This clonotype was seen once. The chain employs TRBV20-1 and TRBJ2-5; 9 nucleotides match TRBD1. V shed 1 base and J 5 bases; nucleotides not matched to a gene: 8. The germline CDR1 and CDR2 sequences are DFQATT and SNEGSKA (reference sequence). This CDR3 is 15 amino acids long. The CDR3 spells CSARAGTGGSETQYF. As DNA, the CDR3 is TGCAGTGCTAGAGCCGGTACAGGGGGCAGTGAGACCCAGTACTTC.

This clonotype was counted between two and nine times. J is TRBJ2-6 and V is TRBV6-5; D is unresolved. Deletions cut 0 bases from V and 0 bases from J, with 3 bases between. The CDR3 sequence is 15 residues long. Germline loops: CDR1 MNHEY, CDR2 SVGAGI. CDR3 bases: TGTGCCAGCAGTTACTCTCTCTCTGGGGCCAACGTCCTGACTTTC. Translating it yields CASSYSLSGANVLTF.

This clonotype was counted only a few times. V usage is TRBV27 and J usage is TRBJ2-7; D could derive from TRBD1 or TRBD2 (5 bases each). The CDR3 runs 14 residues. The germline V gene encodes CDR1 MNHEY and CDR2 SMNVEV (reference sequence). With 2 bases removed from V and 4 bases from J, the gap between germline ends came to 12 bases. The CDR3 loop is CASSLVGGGYEQYF. CDR3 nucleotide sequence: TGTGCCAGCAGTTTAGTTGGTGGGGGTTACGAGCAGTACTTC.

V is TRBV20-1 and J is TRBJ2-3; perhaps TRBD1 as D (5 bases). The germline V gene encodes CDR1 DFQATT and CDR2 SNEGSKA (reference sequence). The V gene lost 1 base and the J gene lost 3 bases, with 14 bases spanning the gap. The CDR3 covers 15 residues. CDR3 DNA sequence: TGCAGTGCTAGAGCCCCTCGTAGGGGAACAGATACGCAGTATTTT. Protein: CSARAPRRGTDTQYF.

The V and J genes are TRBV7-6 and TRBJ1-1, with a tentative D call TRBD1 (6 bases). V lost 5 bases and J 6 bases, leaving 13 bases between the germline ends. Germline assignment: CDR1 SGHVS and CDR2 FNYEAQ. The CDR3 consists of 13 residues. CDR3 DNA: TGTGCCAGCAGCGCCAGTGAGGGGGCTGAAGCTTTCTTT. Encoded protein: CASSASEGAEAFF.

This chain links TRBV6-2 or TRBV6-3 with TRBJ1-5, with D perhaps matching TRBD1 (5 bases). V was shortened by 2 bases and J by 0 bases, with 17 bases between the two germline ends. Germline CDR1 reads MNHEY; CDR2 reads SVGEGT. The CDR3 contains 18 residues. As DNA, the CDR3 is TGTGCCAGCAGTTACGAGCCCCGGGGGTATACTAGCAATCAGCCCCAGCATTTT. Its protein product is CASSYEPRGYTSNQPQHF.

The chain has TRBV11-3 and TRBJ2-5, with 11 positions matching TRBD1. Trimming at V came to 5 bases and at J to 5 bases, leaving 7 bases not matched to a gene. This CDR3 is 15 amino acids long. The germline CDR1 and CDR2 sequences are SGHNT and YENEEA. The CDR3: CASSKGQGAGETQYF. CDR3 sequence (DNA): TGTGCCAGCAGCAAAGGACAGGGGGCTGGTGAGACCCAGTACTTC.

The CDR3 protein is CSARAVPGQQETQYF. CDR3 sequence (DNA): TGCAGTGCTAGAGCCGTACCGGGACAGCAAGAGACCCAGTACTTC. V and J are TRBV20-1 and TRBJ2-5, with 7 bases that match TRBD1. V shed 1 base and J 2 bases; nucleotides not matched to a gene: 7. The germline gives CDR1 DFQATT, CDR2 SNEGSKA (reference sequence). There are 15 residues in the CDR3.